This record covers a single T cell receptor beta chain. The clone's antigen remains unknown. Base quality data are lacking; no much larger clone is found one base away. These data are taken from a study of T cell changes during pregnancy in multiple sclerosis (dated 2019 in TCRdb). General notes on the study: Changes in the T cell repertoire over the course of pregnancy were examined in this study in women with multiple sclerosis.

The protocol used for the library was the immunoSEQ multiplex PCR assay. In its TCRdb copy, this immuneACCESS table keeps in-frame sequences only and misses some clones. Where compared with another copy, unresolved V genes explain less than half of these, and the others have no known cause. This sample holds some 54,000 clones; roughly 93% were observed only once. The leading ten clones occupy approximately 2% of the sample. According to the germline V gene, CDR1 reads SGDLS and CDR2 reads YYNGEE. From the cysteine through the phenylalanine, the CDR3 covers 17 amino acids. The CDR3 DNA has 51 bases and is translated from base 1. After removal of 0 bases from V and 0 bases from J, the junction retains 7 bases not matched to a gene.

The sample here was peripheral blood, taken after pregnancy. The chain was built from TRBV9 and TRBJ2-5; 8 nucleotides in the junction match TRBD2. This receptor was obtained from a female donor with multiple sclerosis, enrolled in a pregnancy study. In nucleotides, the sequence is TGTGCCAGCAGCGTAGCCACAACGGGAGGGTACCAAGAGACCCAGTACTTC. Translated, it gives CASSVATTGGYQETQYF.